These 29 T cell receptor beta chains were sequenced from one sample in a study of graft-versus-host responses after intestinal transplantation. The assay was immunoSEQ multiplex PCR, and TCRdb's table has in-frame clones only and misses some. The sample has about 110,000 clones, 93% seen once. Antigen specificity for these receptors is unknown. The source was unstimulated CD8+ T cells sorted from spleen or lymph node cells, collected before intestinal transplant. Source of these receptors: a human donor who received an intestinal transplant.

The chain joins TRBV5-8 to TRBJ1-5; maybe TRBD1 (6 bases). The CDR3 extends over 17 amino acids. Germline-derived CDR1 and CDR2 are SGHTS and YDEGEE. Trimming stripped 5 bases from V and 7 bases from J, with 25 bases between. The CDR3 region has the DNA TGTGCCAGCAGGACTCGAGACCGGGTGAGGGGGAGCCAGCCCCAGCATTTT. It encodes CASRTRDRVRGSQPQHF. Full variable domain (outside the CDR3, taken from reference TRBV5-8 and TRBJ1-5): EAGVTQSPTHLIKTRGQQATLRCSPISGHTSVYWYQQALGLGLQFLLWYDEGEERNRGNFPPRFSGRQFPNYSSELNVNALELEDSALYLCASRTRDRVRGSQPQHFGDGTRLSIL.

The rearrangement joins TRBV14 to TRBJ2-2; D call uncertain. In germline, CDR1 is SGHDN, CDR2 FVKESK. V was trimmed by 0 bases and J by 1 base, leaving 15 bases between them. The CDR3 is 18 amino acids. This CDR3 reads CASSQDMRPKGNTGELFF. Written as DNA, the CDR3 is TGTGCCAGCAGCCAAGATATGAGGCCCAAAGGGAACACCGGGGAGCTGTTTTTT.

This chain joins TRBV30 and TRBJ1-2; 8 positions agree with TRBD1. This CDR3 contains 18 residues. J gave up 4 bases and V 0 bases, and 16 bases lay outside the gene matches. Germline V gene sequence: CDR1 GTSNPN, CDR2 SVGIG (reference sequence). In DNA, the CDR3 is TGTGCCTGGAGTGTACTAGGACAGGGTCCCGGCGGGAGCTATGGCTACACCTTC. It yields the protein CAWSVLGQGPGGSYGYTF.

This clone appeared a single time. In nucleotides, the CDR3 is TGTGCCTGGACCGAGGGGGACCCTTTAGGGGAGCAGTACTTC. Protein: CAWTEGDPLGEQYF. The rearrangement uses TRBV30 and TRBJ2-7; a weak D match, TRBD1 (6 bases). The CDR3 runs 14 residues. Trimming removed 4 bases at V and 7 bases at J, with 20 bases between. The germline CDR1 and CDR2 sequences are GTSNPN and SVGIG (reference sequence).

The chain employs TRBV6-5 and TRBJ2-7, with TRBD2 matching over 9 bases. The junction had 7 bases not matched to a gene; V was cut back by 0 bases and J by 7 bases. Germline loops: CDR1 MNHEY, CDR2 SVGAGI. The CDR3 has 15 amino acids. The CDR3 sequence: CASSYSSGSIGEQYF. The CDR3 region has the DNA TGTGCCAGCAGTTACTCTAGCGGGAGCATTGGGGAGCAGTACTTC.

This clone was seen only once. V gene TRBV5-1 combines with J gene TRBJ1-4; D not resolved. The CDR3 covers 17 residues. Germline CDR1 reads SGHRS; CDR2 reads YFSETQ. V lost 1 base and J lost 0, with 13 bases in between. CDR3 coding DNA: TGCGCCAGCAGCTTGACGTCCCGGACGGCAACTAATGAAAAACTGTTTTTT. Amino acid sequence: CASSLTSRTATNEKLFF. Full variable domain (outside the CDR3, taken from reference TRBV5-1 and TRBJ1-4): KAGVTQTPRYLIKTRGQQVTLSCSPISGHRSVSWYQQTPGQGLQFLFEYFSETQRNKGNFPGRFSGRQFSNSRSEMNVSTLELGDSALYLCASSLTSRTATNEKLFFGSGTQLSVL.

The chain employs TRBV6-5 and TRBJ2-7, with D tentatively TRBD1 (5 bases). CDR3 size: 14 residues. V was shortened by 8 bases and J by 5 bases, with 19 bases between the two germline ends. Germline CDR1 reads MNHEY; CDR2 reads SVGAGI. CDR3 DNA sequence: TGTGCCAGCCGGCCGGCAGGGAATGTTAACGAGCAGTACTTC. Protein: CASRPAGNVNEQYF.

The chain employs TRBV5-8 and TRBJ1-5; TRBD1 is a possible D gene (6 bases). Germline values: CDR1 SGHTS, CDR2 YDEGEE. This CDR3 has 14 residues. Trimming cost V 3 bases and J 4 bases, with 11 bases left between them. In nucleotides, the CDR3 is TGTGCCAGCAGCTCCCGACAGGCTAATCAGCCCCAGCATTTT. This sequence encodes CASSSRQANQPQHF.

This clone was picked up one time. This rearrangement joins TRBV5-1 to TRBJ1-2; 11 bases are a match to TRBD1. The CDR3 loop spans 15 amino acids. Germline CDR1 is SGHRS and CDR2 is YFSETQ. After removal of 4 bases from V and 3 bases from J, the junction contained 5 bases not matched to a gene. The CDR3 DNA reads TGCGCCAGCAGCGACGGACAGGGGGCTTACTATGGCTACACCTTC. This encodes CASSDGQGAYYGYTF.

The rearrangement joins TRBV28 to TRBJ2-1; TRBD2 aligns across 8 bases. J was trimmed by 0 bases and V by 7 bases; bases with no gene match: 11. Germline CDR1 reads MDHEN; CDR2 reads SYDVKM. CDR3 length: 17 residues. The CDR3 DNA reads TGTGCCAGCACCTCGGGTAGCGGGACTAGCTCCTACAATGAGCAGTTCTTC. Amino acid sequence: CASTSGSGTSSYNEQFF.

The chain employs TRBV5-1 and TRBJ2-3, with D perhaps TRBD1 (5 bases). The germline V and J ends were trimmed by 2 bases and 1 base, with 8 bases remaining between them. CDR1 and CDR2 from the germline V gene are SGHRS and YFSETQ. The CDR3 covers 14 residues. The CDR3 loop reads CASSFTGGTDTQYF. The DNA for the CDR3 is TGCGCCAGCAGCTTCACAGGAGGCACAGATACGCAGTATTTT.

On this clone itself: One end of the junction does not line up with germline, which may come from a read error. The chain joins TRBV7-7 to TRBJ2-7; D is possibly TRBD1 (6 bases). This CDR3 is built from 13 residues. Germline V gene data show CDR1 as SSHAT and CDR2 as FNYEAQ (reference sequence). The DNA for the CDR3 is TGTGCTAGCAGCTTACTCCGGGACACGGAGCAGTACTTC. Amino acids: CASSLLRDTEQYF.

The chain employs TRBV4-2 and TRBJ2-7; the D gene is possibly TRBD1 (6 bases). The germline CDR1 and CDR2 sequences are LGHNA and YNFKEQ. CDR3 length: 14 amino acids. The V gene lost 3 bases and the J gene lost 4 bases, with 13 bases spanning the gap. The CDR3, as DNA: TGTGCCAGCAGCCAGACGGACAGCCTATACGAGCAGTACTTC. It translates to CASSQTDSLYEQYF.

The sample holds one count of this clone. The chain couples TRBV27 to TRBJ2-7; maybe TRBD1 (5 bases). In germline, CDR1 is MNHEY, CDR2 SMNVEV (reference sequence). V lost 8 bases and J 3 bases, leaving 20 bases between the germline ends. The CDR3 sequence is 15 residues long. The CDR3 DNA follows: TGTGCCAGCCGCAATCTGGGGCGCGACAACTACGAGCAGTACTTC. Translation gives CASRNLGRDNYEQYF.

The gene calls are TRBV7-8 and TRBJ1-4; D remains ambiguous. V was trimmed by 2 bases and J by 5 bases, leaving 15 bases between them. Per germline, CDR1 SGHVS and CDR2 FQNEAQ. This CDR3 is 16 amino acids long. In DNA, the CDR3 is TGTGCCAGCAGCTTATTCGGCCCAGCTTCGAATGAAAAACTGTTTTTT. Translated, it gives CASSLFGPASNEKLFF.

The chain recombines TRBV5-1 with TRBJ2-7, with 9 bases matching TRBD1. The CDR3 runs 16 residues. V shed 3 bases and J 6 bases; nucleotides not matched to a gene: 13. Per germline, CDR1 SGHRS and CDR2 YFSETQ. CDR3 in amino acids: CASSWSPGQGEREQYF. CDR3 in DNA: TGCGCCAGCAGCTGGAGCCCGGGACAGGGAGAACGCGAGCAGTACTTC. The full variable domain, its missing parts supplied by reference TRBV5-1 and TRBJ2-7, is KAGVTQTPRYLIKTRGQQVTLSCSPISGHRSVSWYQQTPGQGLQFLFEYFSETQRNKGNFPGRFSGRQFSNSRSEMNVSTLELGDSALYLCASSWSPGQGEREQYFGPGTRLTVT.

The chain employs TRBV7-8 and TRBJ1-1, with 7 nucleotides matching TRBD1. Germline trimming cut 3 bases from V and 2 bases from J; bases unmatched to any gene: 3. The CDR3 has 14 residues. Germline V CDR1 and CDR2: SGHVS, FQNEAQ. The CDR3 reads CASSLGTVNTEAFF. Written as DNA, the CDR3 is TGTGCCAGCAGCTTGGGGACAGTTAACACTGAAGCTTTCTTT.

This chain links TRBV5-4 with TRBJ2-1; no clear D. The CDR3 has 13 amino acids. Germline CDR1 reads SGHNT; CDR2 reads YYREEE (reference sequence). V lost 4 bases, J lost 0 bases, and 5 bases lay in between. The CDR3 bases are TGTGCCAGCAGCCTGAGCTCCTACAATGAGCAGTTCTTC. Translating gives CASSLSSYNEQFF.

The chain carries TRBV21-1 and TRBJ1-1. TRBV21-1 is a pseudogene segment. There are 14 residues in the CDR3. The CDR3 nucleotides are TGTGCCAGCAGCATACGTGGAATGAACACTGAAGCTTTCTTT. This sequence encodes CASSIRGMNTEAFF.

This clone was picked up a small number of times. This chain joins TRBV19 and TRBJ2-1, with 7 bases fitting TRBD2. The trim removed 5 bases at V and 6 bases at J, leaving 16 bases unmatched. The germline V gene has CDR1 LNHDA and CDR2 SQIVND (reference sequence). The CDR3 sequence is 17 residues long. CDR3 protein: CASSFVAGAPLGNEQFF. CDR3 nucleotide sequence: TGTGCCAGTAGTTTTGTAGCGGGCGCCCCTTTGGGCAATGAGCAGTTCTTC.

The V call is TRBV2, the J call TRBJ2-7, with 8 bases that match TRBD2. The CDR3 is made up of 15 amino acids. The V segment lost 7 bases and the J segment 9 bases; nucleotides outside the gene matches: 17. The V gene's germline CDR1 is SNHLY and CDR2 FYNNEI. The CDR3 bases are TGTGCCAGCACCCTGCCCGGGGGGGGTGGGCTCGGGCAGTACTTC. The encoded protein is CASTLPGGGGLGQYF. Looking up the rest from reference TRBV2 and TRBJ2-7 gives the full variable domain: EPEVTQTPSHQVTQMGQEVILRCVPISNHLYFYWYRQILGQKVEFLVSFYNNEISEKSEIFDDQFSVERPDGSNFTLKIRSTKLEDSAMYFCASTLPGGGGLGQYFGPGTRLTVT.

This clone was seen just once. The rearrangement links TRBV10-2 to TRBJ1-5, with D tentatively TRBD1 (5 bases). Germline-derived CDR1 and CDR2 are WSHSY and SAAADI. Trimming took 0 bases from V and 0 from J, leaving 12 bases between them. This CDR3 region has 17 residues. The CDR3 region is CASSESRGQGSNQPQHF. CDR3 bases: TGCGCCAGCAGTGAGTCGAGAGGGCAGGGTAGCAATCAGCCCCAGCATTTT.

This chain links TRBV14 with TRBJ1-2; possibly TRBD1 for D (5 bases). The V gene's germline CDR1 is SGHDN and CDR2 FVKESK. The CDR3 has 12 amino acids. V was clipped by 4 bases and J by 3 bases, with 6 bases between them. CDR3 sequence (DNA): TGTGCCAGCAGCCTACAGGACTATGGCTACACCTTC. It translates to CASSLQDYGYTF.

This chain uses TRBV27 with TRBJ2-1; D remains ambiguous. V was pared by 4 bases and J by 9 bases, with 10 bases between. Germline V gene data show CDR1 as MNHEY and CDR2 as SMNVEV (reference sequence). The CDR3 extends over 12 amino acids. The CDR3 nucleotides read TGTGCCAGCAGTTCCGAATATGGTGAGCAGTTCTTC. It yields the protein CASSSEYGEQFF.

CDR3 sequence reads: CASSMGGSPLHF. The CDR3 DNA follows: TGTGCCAGCAGCATGGGAGGTTCACCCCTCCACTTT. The V and J genes are TRBV7-9 and TRBJ1-6, with D uncertain. V lost 5 bases to trimming and J lost 9 bases, with 8 bases between them. The CDR3 contains 12 residues. The germline gives CDR1 SEHNR, CDR2 FQNEAQ (reference sequence).

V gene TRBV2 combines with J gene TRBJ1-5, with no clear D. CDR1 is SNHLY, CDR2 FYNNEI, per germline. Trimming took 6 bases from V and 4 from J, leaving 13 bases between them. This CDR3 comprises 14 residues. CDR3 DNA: TGTGCCAGCAGCCCACCGGGGTGGAATCAGCCCCAGCATTTT. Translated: CASSPPGWNQPQHF.

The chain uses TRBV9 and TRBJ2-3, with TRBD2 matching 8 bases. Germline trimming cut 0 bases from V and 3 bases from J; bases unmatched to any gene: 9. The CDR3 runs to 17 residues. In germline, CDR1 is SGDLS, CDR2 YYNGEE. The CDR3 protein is CASSVDGGSGSTDTQYF. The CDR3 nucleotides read TGTGCCAGCAGCGTAGATGGCGGGAGCGGGAGTACAGATACGCAGTATTTT.

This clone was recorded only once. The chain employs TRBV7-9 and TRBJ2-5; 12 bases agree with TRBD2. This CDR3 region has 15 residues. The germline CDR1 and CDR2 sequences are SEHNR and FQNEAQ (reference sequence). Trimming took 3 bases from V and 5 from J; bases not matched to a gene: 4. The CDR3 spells CASSLTSGSGETQYF. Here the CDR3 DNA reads TGTGCCAGCAGCTTGACTAGCGGGAGTGGGGAGACCCAGTACTTC.

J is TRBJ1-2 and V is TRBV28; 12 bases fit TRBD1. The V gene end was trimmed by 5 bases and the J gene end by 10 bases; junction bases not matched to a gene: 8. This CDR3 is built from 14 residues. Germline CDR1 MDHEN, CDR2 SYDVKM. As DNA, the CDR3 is TGTGCCAGCAGTCCCCGCGGGACAGGGGGCAACTACACCTTC. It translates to CASSPRGTGGNYTF.